The 18 T cell receptor beta chains presented below share a single source sample, sequenced in a study of Tregs in tolerant kidney transplant recipients. Sequencing used immunoSEQ multiplex PCR; TCRdb keeps in-frame clones, though not all of them. This sample has 110,000 or so clones, with roughly 89% found just once. The sequencing used CD4+ T cells from blood, collected before the transplant. These receptors were collected from a human donor who received a combined kidney and bone marrow transplant.

The chain links TRBV11-2 to TRBJ2-5; D unclear. V lost 5 bases, J lost 2 bases, and 12 bases lay in between. Germline CDR1 and CDR2: SGHAT and FQNNGV. The CDR3 contains 14 residues. CDR3 DNA: TGTGCCAGCAGCCCCCGCAGATTACAAGAGACCCAGTACTTC. Protein: CASSPRRLQETQYF.

This chain joins TRBV19 and TRBJ2-3, with 7 nucleotides matching TRBD2. This CDR3 region has 18 residues. Per the germline V gene, CDR1 is LNHDA and CDR2 is SQIVND (reference sequence). J was trimmed by 1 base and V by 1 base; bases with no gene match: 11. The CDR3 nucleotides read TGTGCCAGTAGTATAGTAAATGGCGGCGGGAGTGGCACAGATACGCAGTATTTT. Translated, it gives CASSIVNGGGSGTDTQYF.

This clone came up a few times. The chain's CDR3 is CASSQTGGVGGYGYTF. DNA for the CDR3: TGTGCCAGCAGCCAAACCGGCGGGGTAGGTGGCTATGGCTACACCTTC. The chain recombines TRBV11-2 with TRBJ1-2; D is uncertain. From germline, CDR1 is SGHAT and CDR2 FQNNGV. This CDR3 has 16 amino acids. V was shortened by 5 bases and J by 4 bases, with 20 bases between the two germline ends.

V is TRBV7-2 and J is TRBJ2-7; possible D gene TRBD1, 5 bases. With 3 bases removed from V and 2 bases from J, the gap between germline ends came to 11 bases. Looked up from germline, CDR1 is SGHTA and CDR2 is FQGNSA. The CDR3 is 14 amino acids. CDR3 sequence: CASSFSGKAYEQYF. The CDR3 bases are TGTGCCAGCAGCTTTTCAGGGAAGGCCTACGAGCAGTACTTC.

DNA of the CDR3: TGCGCCAGCACCTTTTCTTTCGCGGGAGGTACCCAAGAGACCCAGTACTTC. The encoded protein is CASTFSFAGGTQETQYF. The chain couples TRBV5-1 to TRBJ2-5; 8 positions match TRBD2. Trimming took 6 bases from V and 1 from J; bases not matched to a gene: 14. The germline CDR1 and CDR2 sequences are SGHRS and YFSETQ. The CDR3 is 17 amino acids.

This chain uses TRBV10-3 with TRBJ2-1, with TRBD2 matching over 7 bases. Germline values: CDR1 ENHRY, CDR2 SYGVKD. The J segment lost 3 bases and the V segment lost 0 bases, leaving 11 bases of the junction unmatched. This CDR3 has 18 amino acids. This CDR3 reads CAISESNVAGTFYNEQFF. CDR3 nucleotides: TGTGCCATCAGTGAGTCGAACGTAGCGGGCACATTCTACAATGAGCAGTTCTTC.

The rearrangement uses TRBV9 and TRBJ2-1; 12 positions agree with TRBD2. The CDR3 has 14 amino acids. Germline values: CDR1 SGDLS, CDR2 YYNGEE. J lost 10 bases, V lost 4 bases, and 6 bases had no gene match. The CDR3 here is CASSPSGLAGEQFF. In nucleotides, the CDR3 is TGTGCCAGCAGCCCGTCCGGACTAGCGGGAGAGCAGTTCTTC. Variable domain in full (rest from reference TRBV9 and TRBJ2-1): DSGVTQTPKHLITATGQRVTLRCSPRSGDLSVYWYQQSLDQGLQFLIQYYNGEERAKGNILERFSAQQFPDLHSELNLSSLELGDSALYFCASSPSGLAGEQFFGPGTRLTVL.

The chain employs TRBV2 and TRBJ2-6; 9 positions match TRBD1. The CDR3 runs 17 residues. V was pared by 4 bases and J by 2 bases, with 6 bases of the junction left unmatched. The V gene's germline CDR1 is SNHLY and CDR2 FYNNEI. CDR3 DNA sequence: TGTGCCAGCAGTGGAAGGACAGGGGCGACTGGGGCCAACGTCCTGACTTTC. Protein product: CASSGRTGATGANVLTF.

This chain links TRBV12-5 with TRBJ2-3; D possibly corresponds to TRBD2 (7 bases). The CDR3 has 18 amino acids. The V and J ends lost 4 bases and 5 bases respectively, with 25 bases between them. Looked up from germline, CDR1 is LGHNT and CDR2 is FRNRAP. CDR3 protein: CASGSPLSGGPLGDTQYF. CDR3 coding DNA: TGTGCTAGTGGTTCTCCTCTATCGGGGGGCCCTTTGGGAGATACGCAGTATTTT.

V and J are TRBV30 and TRBJ1-1; 7 bases agree with TRBD1. The germline V gene has CDR1 GTSNPN and CDR2 SVGIG (reference sequence). The V segment lost 1 base and the J segment 2 bases; nucleotides outside the gene matches: 10. The CDR3 runs 16 residues. Here the CDR3 DNA reads TGTGCCTGGAGTGCCCTGATGACAGGGATCAACACTGAAGCTTTCTTT. This sequence encodes CAWSALMTGINTEAFF.

The chain combines TRBV5-6 with TRBJ2-7; possible D gene TRBD1, 6 bases. The length of the CDR3 is 14 residues. Trimming removed 4 bases at V and 5 bases at J, with 16 bases between. CDR1 is SGHDT and CDR2 is YYEEEE in the germline V gene. CDR3 bases: TGTGCCAGCAGCCCCGGACAGCCCCTACACGAGCAGTACTTC. Residues: CASSPGQPLHEQYF.

The rearrangement links TRBV5-1 to TRBJ1-2; TRBD1 aligns across 8 bases. Germline V gives CDR1 SGHRS, CDR2 YFSETQ. Losses at the gene ends were 6 bases for V and 6 bases for J; bases not matched to a gene: 10. The CDR3 runs to 14 residues. The CDR3 coding sequence is TGCGCCAGCACACAGGGGGGCCCCCCTAATGGCTACACCTTC. It codes for CASTQGGPPNGYTF.

The CDR3 DNA reads as TGTGCCAGCAGTTGGGGGACAGGGGTCACCGGGGAGCTGTTTTTT. Its translation is CASSWGTGVTGELFF. The rearrangement links TRBV28 to TRBJ2-2; 10 positions agree with TRBD1. The J segment lost 4 bases and the V segment lost 4 bases, leaving 3 bases of the junction unmatched. The CDR3 is 15 residues long. Looked up from germline, CDR1 is MDHEN and CDR2 is SYDVKM.

This CDR3 reads CASSAGGGMNEQFF. Here the CDR3 DNA reads TGTGCCAGCAGCGCGGGAGGGGGGATGAATGAGCAGTTCTTC. This rearrangement joins TRBV7-2 to TRBJ2-1; 9 nucleotides agree with TRBD2. The J segment lost 7 bases and the V segment lost 5 bases, leaving 6 bases of the junction unmatched. There are 14 residues in the CDR3. CDR1 SGHTA and CDR2 FQGNSA come from the germline V gene.

This chain connects TRBV10-3 to TRBJ1-1; TRBD1 might be the D (5 bases). Germline assignment: CDR1 ENHRY and CDR2 SYGVKD. The CDR3 length is 11 residues. Trimming left V 3 bases short and J 6 bases short, with 5 bases between. CDR3 region: CAISEGAEAFF. CDR3 bases: TGTGCCATCAGTGAAGGGGCTGAAGCTTTCTTT.

V usage is TRBV5-1 and J usage is TRBJ2-3; D not resolved. The length of the CDR3 is 16 residues. Germline CDR1 is SGHRS and CDR2 is YFSETQ. V lost 1 base and J lost 3, with 15 bases in between. This CDR3 reads CASSLKPGRSTDTQYF. The CDR3 DNA follows: TGCGCCAGCAGCTTGAAGCCAGGTAGATCAACAGATACGCAGTATTTT. Full variable domain (outside the CDR3, taken from reference TRBV5-1 and TRBJ2-3): KAGVTQTPRYLIKTRGQQVTLSCSPISGHRSVSWYQQTPGQGLQFLFEYFSETQRNKGNFPGRFSGRQFSNSRSEMNVSTLELGDSALYLCASSLKPGRSTDTQYFGPGTRLTVL.

This clone has a single count. The V and J genes are TRBV19 and TRBJ2-1; TRBD1 is a possible D gene (5 bases). V lost 5 bases, J lost 4 bases, and 12 bases lay in between. The CDR3 totals 14 residues. CDR1 and CDR2 (germline): LNHDA, SQIVND (reference sequence). DNA for the CDR3: TGTGCCAGTAGTCCCATCAGGGAATACAATGAGCAGTTCTTC. Protein: CASSPIREYNEQFF. Combining the CDR3 with reference TRBV19 and TRBJ2-1 gives the whole variable domain DGGITQSPKYLFRKEGQNVTLSCEQNLNHDAMYWYRQDPGQGLRLIYYSQIVNDFQKGDIAEGYSVSREKKESFPLTVTSAQKNPTAFYLCASSPIREYNEQFFGPGTRLTVL.

The gene calls are TRBV10-1 and TRBJ2-7; no clear D gene. The germline V gene encodes CDR1 WNHNN and CDR2 SYGVQD (reference sequence). This CDR3 region has 13 residues. Deletions cut 4 bases from V and 7 bases from J, with 14 bases between. CDR3 loop: CASSGGKLREQYF. DNA of the CDR3: TGCGCCAGCAGTGGCGGAAAGCTGCGGGAGCAGTACTTC.